This T cell receptor beta chain was captured by sequencing in a study of T cell repertoires in cytomegalovirus infection (dated by TCRdb to between 2018 and 2020). As for the study more broadly: Donor HLA type was relevant to the analysis, as public TCR beta signatures indicated carriage of CMV infection together with the matching HLA type.

The germline V gene encodes CDR1 SGHTA and CDR2 FQGNSA. Taken from cysteine to phenylalanine, the CDR3 has 15 residues. The read is trimmed to its CDR3 DNA, 45 bases read in frame from base 1. This clonotype appeared a few times. Which antigen it targets is not known. A much more abundant neighbour one base away suggests this may be a read error. The sequencer was an Illumina HiSeq 1500. Using fastp at Q25 and MiXCR, TCRdb reprocessed the public reads and kept productive beta chains. Entries that share a CDR3 protein sequence are merged under the most common genes and DNA. This sample is represented by approximately 630,000 distinct CDR3 sequences; 20% to 30% of them were singletons. The ten largest make up roughly 8% of the sample. Broad study findings and their caveats: The ex vivo response was dominated by HLA-C-restricted CMV-specific TCR beta clonotypes, which also provided the single most frequent clonotype in two of eight donors. Carriers of CMV infection plus the relevant HLA type were discriminated by the cumulative frequency of public TCR beta family members in the study cohort and in an independent approximately 350-donor cohort.

This TCR was sampled from a human donor in good health (CMV status not recorded). Some clones in this sample may be carry-over from other donors' samples. In this chain, TRBV7-2 is recombined with TRBJ2-2; TRBD2 is a weak D gene call, 5 bases matching. Sequencing was performed on CD8+ T cells from PBMCs. The CDR3 in this case is CAGSPWAGNTGELFF. Read as DNA, the sequence is TGTGCCGGCAGCCCGTGGGCGGGGAACACCGGGGAGCTGTTTTTT.